Presented here are 2 T cell receptor beta chains from one specimen sequenced in a study of cytomegalovirus exposure and HLA in healthy donors. With 60 Vbeta and 13 Jbeta primers, the PCR was carried out. Profiled with immunoSEQ multiplex PCR; TCRdb holds only in-frame clones, not every one. The sample yields 80,000 to 130,000 clones, more than 65% seen once. The sequencing input was PBMCs. These receptor sequences come from a woman aged 18-29 years in good health and CMV-seronegative.

The CDR3 DNA sequence: TGTGCCAGCAGTGAAGGGGGGACAGAACTGAACACTGAAGCTTTCTTT. Amino acid sequence: CASSEGGTELNTEAFF. The chain is built from TRBV2 and TRBJ1-1; 7 positions match TRBD1. Trimming removed 1 base from V and 0 bases from J; junction bases left unmatched: 5. Germline CDR1 SNHLY, CDR2 FYNNEI. This CDR3 has 16 residues.

The chain joins TRBV6-6 to TRBJ1-6; D possibly corresponds to TRBD1 (5 bases). The CDR3 has 12 amino acids. With 2 bases removed from V and 15 bases from J, the gap between germline ends came to 11 bases. Per the germline V gene, CDR1 is MNHNY and CDR2 is SVGAGI (reference sequence). This CDR3 reads CASSYTTEHLHF. CDR3 nucleotides: TGTGCCAGCAGTTACACGACAGAGCACCTCCACTTT.